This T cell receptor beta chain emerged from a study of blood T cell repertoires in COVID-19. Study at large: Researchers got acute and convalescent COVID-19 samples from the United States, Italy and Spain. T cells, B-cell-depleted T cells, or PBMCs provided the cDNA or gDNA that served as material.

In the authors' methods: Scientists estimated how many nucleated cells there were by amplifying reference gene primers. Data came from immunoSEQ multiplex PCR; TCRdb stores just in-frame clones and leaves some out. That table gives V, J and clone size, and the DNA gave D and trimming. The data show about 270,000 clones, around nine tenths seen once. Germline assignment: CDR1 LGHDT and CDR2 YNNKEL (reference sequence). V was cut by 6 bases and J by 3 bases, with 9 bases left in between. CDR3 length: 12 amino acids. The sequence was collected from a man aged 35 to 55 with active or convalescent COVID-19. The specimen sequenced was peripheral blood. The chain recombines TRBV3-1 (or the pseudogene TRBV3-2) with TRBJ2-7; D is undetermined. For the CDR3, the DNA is TGTGCCAGCAGTCGGGTCCACTACGAGCAGTACTTC. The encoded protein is CASSRVHYEQYF.